These 8 T cell receptor beta chains were all obtained from the same sample, sequenced in a study of blood T cell repertoires in COVID-19. Measured with immunoSEQ multiplex PCR; TCRdb has only the in-frame clones, and not every one. Among about 98,000 clones listed, roughly 86% were seen once. Specimen: peripheral blood. The source of these receptors is a man aged 40-49 years with active or convalescent COVID-19.

CDR3 in amino acids: CASSSGQGPNQPQHF. As DNA, the CDR3 is TGTGCCAGCAGCTCGGGACAGGGGCCCAATCAGCCCCAGCATTTT. J is TRBJ1-5 and V is TRBV7-9, with 10 bases matching TRBD1. The germline V gene has CDR1 SEHNR and CDR2 FQNEAQ (reference sequence). Trimming removed 4 bases from V and 3 bases from J; junction bases left unmatched: 3. The CDR3 contains 15 residues.

This chain joins TRBV19 and TRBJ1-5, with D unresolved. The V end lost 1 base, the J end lost 6 bases, and 13 bases lay between the germline ends. The CDR3 covers 15 residues. Germline CDR1 LNHDA, CDR2 SQIVND (reference sequence). Here the CDR3 reads CASSIGVVGSQPQHF. The DNA for the CDR3 is TGTGCCAGTAGTATAGGCGTCGTAGGGAGTCAGCCCCAGCATTTT.

This rearrangement joins TRBV5-4 to TRBJ2-2, with 10 nucleotides matching TRBD2. CDR1 and CDR2 (germline): SGHNT, YYREEE (reference sequence). J gave up 2 bases and V 0 bases, and 1 base lay outside the gene matches. This CDR3 has 16 amino acids. The CDR3 protein is CASSLVAGGNTGELFF. DNA of the CDR3: TGTGCCAGCAGCTTGGTAGCGGGGGGCAACACCGGGGAGCTGTTTTTT. Full variable domain (remainder filled in from reference TRBV5-4 and TRBJ2-2): ETGVTQSPTHLIKTRGQQVTLRCSSQSGHNTVSWYQQALGQGPQFIFQYYREEENGRGNFPPRFSGLQFPNYSSELNVNALELDDSALYLCASSLVAGGNTGELFFGEGSRLTVL.

The V gene is TRBV7-9, the J gene TRBJ2-5; 9 nucleotides agree with TRBD1. Germline V lookup: CDR1 SEHNR, CDR2 FQNEAQ (reference sequence). The CDR3 runs 13 residues. The junction had 6 bases not matched to a gene; V was cut back by 6 bases and J by 7 bases. This chain's CDR3 is CASSRQGVVTQYF. The DNA of the CDR3 is TGTGCCAGCAGTCGACAGGGGGTAGTGACCCAGTACTTC.

The V gene is TRBV27, the J gene TRBJ2-2, with 11 bases aligning to TRBD2. The germline CDR1 and CDR2 sequences are MNHEY and SMNVEV (reference sequence). The V segment lost 2 bases and the J segment 10 bases; nucleotides outside the gene matches: 9. This CDR3 contains 16 residues. The CDR3 sequence is CASSLVLAGGSEELFF. CDR3 sequence (DNA): TGTGCCAGCAGTTTAGTTCTAGCGGGGGGTTCCGAGGAGCTGTTTTTT.

This clone was observed a single time. The V and J genes are TRBV12-3 or TRBV12-4 and TRBJ1-1; D may be TRBD1 (5 bases). CDR3 length: 13 residues. V was shortened by 2 bases and J by 4 bases, with 8 bases between the two germline ends. Written as DNA, the CDR3 is TGTGCCAGCAGTTTAACGGGGGTCACTGAAGCTTTCTTT. This translates into CASSLTGVTEAFF.

The rearrangement joins TRBV30 to TRBJ2-7; D not resolved. With 4 bases removed from V and 6 bases from J, the gap between germline ends came to 10 bases. This CDR3 is built from 11 residues. Germline V lookup: CDR1 GTSNPN, CDR2 SVGIG (reference sequence). For the CDR3, the DNA is TGTGCCTGGACTGCCTCGGGCGAGCAGTACTTC. Translation gives CAWTASGEQYF.

V is TRBV5-1 and J is TRBJ1-5, with TRBD1 matching over 9 bases. The CDR3 spans 15 residues. J was trimmed by 6 bases and V by 0 bases; bases with no gene match: 4. The germline V gene has CDR1 SGHRS and CDR2 YFSETQ. The CDR3 sequence: CASSLATGGGQPQHF. CDR3 DNA sequence: TGCGCCAGCAGCTTGGCCACAGGGGGCGGTCAGCCCCAGCATTTT.